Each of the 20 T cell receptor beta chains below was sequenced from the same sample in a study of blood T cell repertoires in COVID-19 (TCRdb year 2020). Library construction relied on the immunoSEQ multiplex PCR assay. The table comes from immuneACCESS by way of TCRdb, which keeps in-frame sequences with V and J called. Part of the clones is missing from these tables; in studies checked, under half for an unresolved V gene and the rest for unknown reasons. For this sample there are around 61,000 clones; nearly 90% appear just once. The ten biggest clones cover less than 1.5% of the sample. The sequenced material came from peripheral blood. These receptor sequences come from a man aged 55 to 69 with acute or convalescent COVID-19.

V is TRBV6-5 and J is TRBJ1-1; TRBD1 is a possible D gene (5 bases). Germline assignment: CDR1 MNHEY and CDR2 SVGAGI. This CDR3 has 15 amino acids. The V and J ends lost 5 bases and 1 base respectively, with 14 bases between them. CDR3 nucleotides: TGTGCCAGCAGTAGGCTCAGGGCAAGGAACACTGAAGCTTTCTTT. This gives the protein CASSRLRARNTEAFF.

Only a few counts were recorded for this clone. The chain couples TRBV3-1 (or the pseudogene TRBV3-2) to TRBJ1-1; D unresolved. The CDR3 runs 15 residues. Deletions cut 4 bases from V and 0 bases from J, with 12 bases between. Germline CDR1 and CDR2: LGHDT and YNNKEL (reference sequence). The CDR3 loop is CASSRALLMNTEAFF. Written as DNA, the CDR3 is TGTGCCAGCAGCCGGGCCTTACTTATGAACACTGAAGCTTTCTTT.

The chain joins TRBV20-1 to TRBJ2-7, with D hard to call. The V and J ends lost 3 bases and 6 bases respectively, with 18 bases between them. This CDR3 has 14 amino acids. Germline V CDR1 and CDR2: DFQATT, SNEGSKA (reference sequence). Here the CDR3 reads CSASIRIVSSEQYF. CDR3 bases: TGCAGTGCTAGTATCAGGATAGTGAGTTCCGAGCAGTACTTC.

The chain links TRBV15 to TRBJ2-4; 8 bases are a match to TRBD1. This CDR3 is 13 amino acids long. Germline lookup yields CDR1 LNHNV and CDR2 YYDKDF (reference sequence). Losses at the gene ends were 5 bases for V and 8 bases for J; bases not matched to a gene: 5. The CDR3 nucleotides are TGTGCCACCAGCGCACAGGGGGAAGACATTCAGTACTTC. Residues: CATSAQGEDIQYF.

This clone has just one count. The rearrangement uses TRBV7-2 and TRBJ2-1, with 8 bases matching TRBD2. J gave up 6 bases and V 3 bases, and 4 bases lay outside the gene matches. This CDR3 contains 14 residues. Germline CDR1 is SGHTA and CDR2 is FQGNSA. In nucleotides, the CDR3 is TGTGCCAGCAGCTTCACCGGGACTAGCAATGAGCAGTTCTTC. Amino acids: CASSFTGTSNEQFF.

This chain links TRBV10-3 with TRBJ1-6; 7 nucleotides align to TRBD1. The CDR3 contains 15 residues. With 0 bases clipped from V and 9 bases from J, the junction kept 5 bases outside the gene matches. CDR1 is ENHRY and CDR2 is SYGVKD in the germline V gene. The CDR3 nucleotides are TGTGCCATCAGTGAGTCGACAGGGAGACGTTCACCCCTCCACTTT. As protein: CAISESTGRRSPLHF.

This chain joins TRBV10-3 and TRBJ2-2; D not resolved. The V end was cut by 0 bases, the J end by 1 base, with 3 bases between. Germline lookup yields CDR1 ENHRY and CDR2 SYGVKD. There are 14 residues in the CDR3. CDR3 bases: TGTGCCATCAGTGAGTCGCGGAACACCGGGGAGCTGTTTTTT. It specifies CAISESRNTGELFF.

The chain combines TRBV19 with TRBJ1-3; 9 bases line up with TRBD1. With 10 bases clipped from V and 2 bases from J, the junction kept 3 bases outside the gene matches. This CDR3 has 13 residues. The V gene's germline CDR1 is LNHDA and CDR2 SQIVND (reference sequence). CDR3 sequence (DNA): TGTGCCACAGGGACAGGGCCTGGAAACACCATATATTTT. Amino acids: CATGTGPGNTIYF.

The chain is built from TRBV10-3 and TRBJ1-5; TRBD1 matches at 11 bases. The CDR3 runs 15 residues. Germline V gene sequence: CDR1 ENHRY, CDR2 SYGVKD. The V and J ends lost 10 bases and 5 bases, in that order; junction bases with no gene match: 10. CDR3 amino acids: CATTDSGQGDQPQHF. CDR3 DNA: TGTGCCACCACTGACTCGGGACAGGGGGATCAGCCCCAGCATTTT.

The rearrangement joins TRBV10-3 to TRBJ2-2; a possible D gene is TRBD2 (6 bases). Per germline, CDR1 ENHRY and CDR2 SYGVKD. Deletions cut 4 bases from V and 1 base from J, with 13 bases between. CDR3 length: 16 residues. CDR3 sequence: CAISGSGTVNTGELFF. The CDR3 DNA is TGTGCCATCAGTGGGTCCGGGACTGTGAACACCGGGGAGCTGTTTTTT.

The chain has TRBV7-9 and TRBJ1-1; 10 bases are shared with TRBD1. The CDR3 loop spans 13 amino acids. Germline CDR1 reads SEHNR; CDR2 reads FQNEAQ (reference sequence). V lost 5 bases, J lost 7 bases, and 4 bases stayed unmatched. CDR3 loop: CASSIDRGLEAFF. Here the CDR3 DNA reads TGTGCCAGCAGCATCGACAGGGGGCTTGAAGCTTTCTTT.

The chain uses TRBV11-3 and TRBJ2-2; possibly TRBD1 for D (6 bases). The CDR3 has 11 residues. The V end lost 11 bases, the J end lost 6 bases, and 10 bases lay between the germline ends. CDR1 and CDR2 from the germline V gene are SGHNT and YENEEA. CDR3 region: CASGVSGELFF. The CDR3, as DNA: TGTGCCTCAGGGGTCTCCGGGGAGCTGTTTTTT.

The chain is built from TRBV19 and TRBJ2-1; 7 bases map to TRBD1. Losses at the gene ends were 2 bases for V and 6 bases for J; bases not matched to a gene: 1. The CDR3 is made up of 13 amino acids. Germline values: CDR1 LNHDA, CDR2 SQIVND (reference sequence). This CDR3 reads CASSIPGGNEQFF. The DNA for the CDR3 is TGTGCCAGTAGTATACCAGGGGGCAATGAGCAGTTCTTC.

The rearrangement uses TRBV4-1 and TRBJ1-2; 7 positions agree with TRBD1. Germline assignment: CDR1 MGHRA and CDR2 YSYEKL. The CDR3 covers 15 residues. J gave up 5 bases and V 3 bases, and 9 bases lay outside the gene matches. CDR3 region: CASSQPGDSHYGYTF. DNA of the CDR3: TGCGCCAGCAGCCAGCCCGGGGACAGCCATTATGGCTACACCTTC.

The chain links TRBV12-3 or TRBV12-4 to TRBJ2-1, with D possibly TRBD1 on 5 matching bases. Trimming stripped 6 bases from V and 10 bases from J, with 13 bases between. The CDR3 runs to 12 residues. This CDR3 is CASSPLGREQFF. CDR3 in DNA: TGTGCCAGCAGCCCCTTGGGGCGGGAGCAGTTCTTC.

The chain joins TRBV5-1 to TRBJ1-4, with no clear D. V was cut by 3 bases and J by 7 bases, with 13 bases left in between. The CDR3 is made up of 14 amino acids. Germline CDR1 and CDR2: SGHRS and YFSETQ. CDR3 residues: CASSSSGSSEKLFF. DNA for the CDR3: TGCGCCAGCAGCTCCTCGGGTTCTAGTGAAAAACTGTTTTTT. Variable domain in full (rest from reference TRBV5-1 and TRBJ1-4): KAGVTQTPRYLIKTRGQQVTLSCSPISGHRSVSWYQQTPGQGLQFLFEYFSETQRNKGNFPGRFSGRQFSNSRSEMNVSTLELGDSALYLCASSSSGSSEKLFFGSGTQLSVL.

The CDR3 DNA reads TGCGCCAGCAGCTCGAAACTCGCGGGGGGGACCTTAGGGGCTACCGGGGCCAACGTCCTGACTTTC. Translating it yields CASSSKLAGGTLGATGANVLTF. This chain links TRBV5-1 with TRBJ2-6, with TRBD2 matching over 9 bases. Losses at the gene ends were 3 bases for V and 4 bases for J; bases not matched to a gene: 23. Germline CDR1 reads SGHRS; CDR2 reads YFSETQ. CDR3 length equals 22 residues.

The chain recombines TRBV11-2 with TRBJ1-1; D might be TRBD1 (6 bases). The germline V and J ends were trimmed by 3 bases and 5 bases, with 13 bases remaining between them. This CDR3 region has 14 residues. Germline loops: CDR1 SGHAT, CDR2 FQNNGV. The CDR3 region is CASSFSGDKTEAFF. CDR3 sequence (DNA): TGTGCCAGCAGCTTCTCAGGGGATAAGACTGAAGCTTTCTTT.

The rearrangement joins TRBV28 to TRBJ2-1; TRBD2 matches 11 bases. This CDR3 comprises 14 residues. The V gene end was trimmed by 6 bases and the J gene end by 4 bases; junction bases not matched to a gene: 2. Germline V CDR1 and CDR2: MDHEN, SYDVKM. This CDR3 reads CASRVAGGYNEQFF. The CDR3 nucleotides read TGTGCCAGCAGGGTAGCGGGGGGGTACAATGAGCAGTTCTTC.

The CDR3 region has the DNA TGTGCCAGCAGCGTAGAAGGGGGAAGCGGGGAGCTGTTTTTT. Its protein product is CASSVEGGSGELFF. The V and J genes are TRBV9 and TRBJ2-2, with a weak D call TRBD1 (6 bases). The germline V and J ends were trimmed by 0 bases and 7 bases, with 10 bases remaining between them. Germline V gene sequence: CDR1 SGDLS, CDR2 YYNGEE. The CDR3 runs to 14 residues.